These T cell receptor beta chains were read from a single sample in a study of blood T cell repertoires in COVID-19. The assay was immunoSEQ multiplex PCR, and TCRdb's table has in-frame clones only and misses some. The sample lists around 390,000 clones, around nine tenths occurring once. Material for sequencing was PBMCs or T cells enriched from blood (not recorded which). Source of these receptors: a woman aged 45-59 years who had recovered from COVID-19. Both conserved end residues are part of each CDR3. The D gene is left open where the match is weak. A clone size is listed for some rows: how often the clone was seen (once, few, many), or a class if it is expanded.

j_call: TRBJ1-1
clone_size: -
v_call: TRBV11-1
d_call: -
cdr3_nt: TGTGCCAGCAGCTTAGTGCAGGGTAGCACTGAAGCTTTCTTT
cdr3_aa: CASSLVQGSTEAFF

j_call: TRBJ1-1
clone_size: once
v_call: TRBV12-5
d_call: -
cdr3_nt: TGTGCTAGTGGACCTGGGCTCTACCCTGAAGCTTTCTTT
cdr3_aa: CASGPGLYPEAFF

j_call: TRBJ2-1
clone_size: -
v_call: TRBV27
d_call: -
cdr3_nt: TGTGCCAGCAGTTTCTCGGGTTCCCCCTACAATGAGCAGTTCTTC
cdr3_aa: CASSFSGSPYNEQFF

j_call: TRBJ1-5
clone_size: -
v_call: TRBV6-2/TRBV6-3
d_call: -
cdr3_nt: TGTGCCAGCACCCCTGGGCCCCCCACTTGGGATCAGCCCCAGCATTTT
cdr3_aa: CASTPGPPTWDQPQHF

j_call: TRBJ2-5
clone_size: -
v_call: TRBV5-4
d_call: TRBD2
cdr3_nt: TGTGCCAGCGTCCCCAGCGGGGAAGAGACCCAGTACTTC
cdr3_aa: CASVPSGEETQYF

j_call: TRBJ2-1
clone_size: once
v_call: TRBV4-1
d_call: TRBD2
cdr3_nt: TGCGCCAGCAGCCGGCGGACTAGCGGGGGGTACAATGAGCAGTTCTTC
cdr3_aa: CASSRRTSGGYNEQFF

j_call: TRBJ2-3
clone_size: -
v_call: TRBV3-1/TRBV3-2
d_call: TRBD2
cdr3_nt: TGTGCCAGCAGCCCCCGGGGGGTCGGCACAGATACGCAGTATTTT
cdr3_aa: CASSPRGVGTDTQYF

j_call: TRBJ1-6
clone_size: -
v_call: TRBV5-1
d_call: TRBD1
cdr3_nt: TGCGCCAGCAGCCGGGACAGGGAAAATTCGCCCCTCCACTTT
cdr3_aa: CASSRDRENSPLHF

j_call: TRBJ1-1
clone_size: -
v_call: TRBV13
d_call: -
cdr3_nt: TGTGCCAGCAGCTTAGACCTAAGCCCTGAAGCTTTCTTT
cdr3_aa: CASSLDLSPEAFF

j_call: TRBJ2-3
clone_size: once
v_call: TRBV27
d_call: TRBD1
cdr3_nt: TGTGCCAGCAGTCCCTACAGGGGAACGACAGATACGCAGTATTTT
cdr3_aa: CASSPYRGTTDTQYF

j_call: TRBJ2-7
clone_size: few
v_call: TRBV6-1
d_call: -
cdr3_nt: TGTGCCAGCAGTGAAATCAGTGGCTACGAGCAGTACTTC
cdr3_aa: CASSEISGYEQYF

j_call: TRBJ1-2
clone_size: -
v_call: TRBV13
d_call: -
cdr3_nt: TGTGCCAGCAGCCAATACGGGGGTACGGAGGGCTACACCTTC
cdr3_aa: CASSQYGGTEGYTF

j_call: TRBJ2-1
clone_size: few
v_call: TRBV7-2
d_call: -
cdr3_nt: TGTGCCAGCAGCTTCGACGGAGGTGTTTACAATGAGCAGTTCTTC
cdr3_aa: CASSFDGGVYNEQFF

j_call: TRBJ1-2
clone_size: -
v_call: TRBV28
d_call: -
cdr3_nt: TGTGCCAGTTGGGGGGGAGATCCTCATGGCTACACCTTC
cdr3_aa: CASWGGDPHGYTF

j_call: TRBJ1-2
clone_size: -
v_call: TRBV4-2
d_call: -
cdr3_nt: TGTGCCAGCAGCCAAGAGGCCAGGCGGGACTATGGCTACACCTTC
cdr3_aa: CASSQEARRDYGYTF

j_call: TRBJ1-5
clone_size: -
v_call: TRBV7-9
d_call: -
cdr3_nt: TGTGCCAGCAGCTTAGGCCCCCCGGGAGATTATAGCAATCAGCCCCAGCATTTT
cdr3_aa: CASSLGPPGDYSNQPQHF

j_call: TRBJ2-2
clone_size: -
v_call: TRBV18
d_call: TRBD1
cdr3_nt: TGTGCCAGCTCGACAGGGCCTTCGAACACCGGGGAGCTGTTTTTT
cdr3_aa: CASSTGPSNTGELFF

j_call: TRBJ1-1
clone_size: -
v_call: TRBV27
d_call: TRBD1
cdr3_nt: TGTGCCAGCGGTGGGACAGCATTGAACACTGAAGCTTTCTTT
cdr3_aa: CASGGTALNTEAFF

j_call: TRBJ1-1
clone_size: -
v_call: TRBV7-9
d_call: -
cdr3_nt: TGTGCCAGCAGTTTACCCACCCGACGGGAGAACACTGAAGCTTTCTTT
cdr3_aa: CASSLPTRRENTEAFF

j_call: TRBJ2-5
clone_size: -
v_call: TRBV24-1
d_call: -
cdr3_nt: TGTGCCACCAGTGATTGGGGGGTAGAGACCCAGTACTTC
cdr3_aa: CATSDWGVETQYF

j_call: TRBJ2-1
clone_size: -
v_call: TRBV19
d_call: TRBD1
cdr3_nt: TGTGCCAGTAGTTCGGGACAGGGGAGGGTCAATGAGCAGTTCTTC
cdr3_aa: CASSSGQGRVNEQFF

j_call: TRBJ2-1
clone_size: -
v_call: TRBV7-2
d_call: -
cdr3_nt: TGTGCCAGCAGCTTAGGTCGAGGCAGAGAGCAGTTCTTC
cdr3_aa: CASSLGRGREQFF

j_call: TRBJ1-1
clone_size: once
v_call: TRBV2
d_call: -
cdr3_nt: TGTGCCAGCGGGAGGGACACCTCGAACACTGAAGCTTTCTTT
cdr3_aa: CASGRDTSNTEAFF

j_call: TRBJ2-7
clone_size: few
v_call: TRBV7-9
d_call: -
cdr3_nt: TGTGCCAGCAGCCTTAAGCACGAGCAGTACTTC
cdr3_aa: CASSLKHEQYF

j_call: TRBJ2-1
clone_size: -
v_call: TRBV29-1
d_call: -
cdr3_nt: TGCAGCTTGAGGGGGTTGGGCAATGAGCAGTTCTTC
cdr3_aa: CSLRGLGNEQFF

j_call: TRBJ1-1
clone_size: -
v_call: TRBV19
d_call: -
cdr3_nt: TGTGCCAGTAGTATTGTTAGCTCCGGAATCCCAATTGAAGCTTTCTTT
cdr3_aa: CASSIVSSGIPIEAFF

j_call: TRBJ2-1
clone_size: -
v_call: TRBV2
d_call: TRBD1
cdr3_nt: TGTGCCAGCAGTAAGGGACAGGGAAGCAATGAGCAGTTCTTC
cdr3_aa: CASSKGQGSNEQFF

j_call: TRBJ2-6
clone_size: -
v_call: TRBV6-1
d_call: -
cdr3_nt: TGTGCCAGCAGTGAACAGGGGTCTGGGGCCAACGTCCTGACTTTC
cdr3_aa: CASSEQGSGANVLTF

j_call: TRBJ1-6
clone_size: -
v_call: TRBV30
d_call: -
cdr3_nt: TGTGCCTGCGTCAGGGGTGCCTATAATTCACCCCTCCACTTT
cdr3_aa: CACVRGAYNSPLHF

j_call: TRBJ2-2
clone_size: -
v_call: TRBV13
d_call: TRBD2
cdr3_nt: TGTGCCAGCACCCTGACTAGCGGGGGGGAGCTGTTTTTT
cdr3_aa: CASTLTSGGELFF

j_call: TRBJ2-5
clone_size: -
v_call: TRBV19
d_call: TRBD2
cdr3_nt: TGTGCCAGTAGTCCGGTGGGAGTGGCGGGGGGGAGAGAGACCCAGTACTTC
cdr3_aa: CASSPVGVAGGRETQYF

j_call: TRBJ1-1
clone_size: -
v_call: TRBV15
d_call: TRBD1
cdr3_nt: TGTGCCACCCGACAGGGGAACACTGAAGCTTTCTTT
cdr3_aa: CATRQGNTEAFF

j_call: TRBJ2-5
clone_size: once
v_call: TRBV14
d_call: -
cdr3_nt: TGTGCCAGCAGCCACGGGGGGCGGGAGACCCAGTACTTC
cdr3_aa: CASSHGGRETQYF

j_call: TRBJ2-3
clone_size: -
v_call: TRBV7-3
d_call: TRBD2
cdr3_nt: TGTGCCAGCAGCCCTCAACCTCCGGGACTAGCGGGGACAGATACGCAGTATTTT
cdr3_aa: CASSPQPPGLAGTDTQYF

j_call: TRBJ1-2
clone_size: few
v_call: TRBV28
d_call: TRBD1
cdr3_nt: TGTGCCAGCACCTCAGGGGGCGCTCTTGGCTACACCTTC
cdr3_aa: CASTSGGALGYTF

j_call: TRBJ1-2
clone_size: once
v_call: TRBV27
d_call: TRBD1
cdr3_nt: TGTGCCAGCAGTCCTTCCGGACAGGGGCTGGGCTACACCTTC
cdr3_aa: CASSPSGQGLGYTF

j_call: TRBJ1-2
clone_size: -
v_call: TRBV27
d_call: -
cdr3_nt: TGTGCCAGCAGTTCCTACCCCGGTCGAGTGGACTATGGCTACACCTTC
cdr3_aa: CASSSYPGRVDYGYTF

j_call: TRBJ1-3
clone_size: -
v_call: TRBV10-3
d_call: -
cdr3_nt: TGTGCCATCAACCCGGGACTATCTGGAAACACCATATATTTT
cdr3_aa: CAINPGLSGNTIYF

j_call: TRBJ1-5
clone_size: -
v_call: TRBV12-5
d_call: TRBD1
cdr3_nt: TGTGCTAGTGGTTCGGGACAGGGTTATCAGCCCCAGCATTTT
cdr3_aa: CASGSGQGYQPQHF

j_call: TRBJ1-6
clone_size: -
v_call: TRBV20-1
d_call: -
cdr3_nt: TGCAGTGCTAGTTTCGGGAGCTCCTATAATTCACCCCTCCACTTT
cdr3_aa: CSASFGSSYNSPLHF

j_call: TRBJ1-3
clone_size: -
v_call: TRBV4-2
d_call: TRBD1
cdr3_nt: TGTGCCAGCAGCCTCGAGGGACAGGGTGTATACACCATATATTTT
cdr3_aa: CASSLEGQGVYTIYF

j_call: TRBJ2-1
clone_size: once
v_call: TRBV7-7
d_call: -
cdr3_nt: TGTGCTAGCAGCTTAGTTCAGGGTGAGCAGTTCTTC
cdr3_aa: CASSLVQGEQFF

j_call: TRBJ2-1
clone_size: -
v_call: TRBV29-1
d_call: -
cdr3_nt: TGCAGCGTCGACGGGACTCTCTACAATGAGCAGTTCTTC
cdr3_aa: CSVDGTLYNEQFF

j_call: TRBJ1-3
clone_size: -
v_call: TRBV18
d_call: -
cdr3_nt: TGTGCCAGCTCACCCGTTGCTGGGAGGGATGGAAACACCATATATTTT
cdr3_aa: CASSPVAGRDGNTIYF

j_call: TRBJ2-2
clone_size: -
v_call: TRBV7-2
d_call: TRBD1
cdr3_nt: TGTGCCAGCAGCTTCGACAGGGTTAGGACCGGGGAGCTGTTTTTT
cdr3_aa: CASSFDRVRTGELFF

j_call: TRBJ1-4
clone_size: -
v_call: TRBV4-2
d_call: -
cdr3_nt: TGTGCCAGCAGCCCGGGACTCGGGGGTGAAAAACTGTTTTTT
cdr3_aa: CASSPGLGGEKLFF

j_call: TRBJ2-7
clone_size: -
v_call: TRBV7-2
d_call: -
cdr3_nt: TGTGCCAGCAGCTTGGAAGGCGTCGGGGACGAGCAGTACTTC
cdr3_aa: CASSLEGVGDEQYF

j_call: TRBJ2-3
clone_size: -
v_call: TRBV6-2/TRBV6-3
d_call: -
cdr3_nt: TGTGCCAGCAGTTACTCTCGCGGGGCGCAGTATTTT
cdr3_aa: CASSYSRGAQYF

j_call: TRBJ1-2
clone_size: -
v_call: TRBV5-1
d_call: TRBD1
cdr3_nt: TGCGCCAGCAGCCCGGGGACAGGGAACTATGGCTACACCTTC
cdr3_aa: CASSPGTGNYGYTF

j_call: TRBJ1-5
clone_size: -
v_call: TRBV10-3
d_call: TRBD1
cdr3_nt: TGTGCCATCTCTACTGCCCAAGTGGGACAGGGTAATCAGCCCCAGCATTTT
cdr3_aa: CAISTAQVGQGNQPQHF

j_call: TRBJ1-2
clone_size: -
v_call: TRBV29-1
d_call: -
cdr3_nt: TGCAGCGTTGCAAACAGGGTGGGTGGCTACACCTTC
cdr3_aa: CSVANRVGGYTF

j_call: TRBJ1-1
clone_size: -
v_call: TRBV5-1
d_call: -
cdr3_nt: TGCGCCAGCAGCTTGGCTGTTGGCAGATCTTTCACTGAAGCTTTCTTT
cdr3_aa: CASSLAVGRSFTEAFF

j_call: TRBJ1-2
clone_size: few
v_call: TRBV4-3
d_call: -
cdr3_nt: TGCGCCAGCAGCCATAATCGCAACACAGCTAACTATGGCTACACCTTC
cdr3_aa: CASSHNRNTANYGYTF

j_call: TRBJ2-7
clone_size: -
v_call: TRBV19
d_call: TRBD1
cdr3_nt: TGTGCCAGTAGTACTGCGGGACAGGAGGTTCAGTACTTC
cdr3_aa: CASSTAGQEVQYF

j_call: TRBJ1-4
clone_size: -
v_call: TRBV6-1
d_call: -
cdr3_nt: TGTGCCAGCAGTGAAGCTACAGCTTCGACTAATGAAAAACTGTTTTTT
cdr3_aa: CASSEATASTNEKLFF

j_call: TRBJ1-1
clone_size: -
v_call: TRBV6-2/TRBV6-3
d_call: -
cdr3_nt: TGTGCCAGCAGCCTGGAGGGGAACACTGAAGCTTTCTTT
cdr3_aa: CASSLEGNTEAFF

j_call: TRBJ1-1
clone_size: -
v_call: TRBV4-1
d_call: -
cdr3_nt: TGCGCCAGCAGCCAAGTGGTGGGGGGGAACACTGAAGCTTTCTTT
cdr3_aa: CASSQVVGGNTEAFF

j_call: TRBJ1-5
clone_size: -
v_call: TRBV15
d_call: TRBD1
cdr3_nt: TGTGCCACCAGCAGCGACACCCAGACAGGGAATCAGCCCCAGCATTTT
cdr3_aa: CATSSDTQTGNQPQHF